These T cell receptor beta chains were read from a single sample in a study of T cells in localized non-small cell lung cancer. Clones were read by immunoSEQ multiplex PCR, and TCRdb kept only the in-frame ones, dropping some. The sample yields approximately 13,000 clones, 85% seen once. The material sequenced was peripheral blood, taken before any cancer treatment. Receptors were obtained from a male donor at least 60 years old with stage I lung adenocarcinoma. The CDR3 runs from the conserved cysteine through the conserved F or W. A D gene is named only where the DNA matches it firmly. Clone size is given for some rows only: seen once, a few or many times, or a class if the clone is expanded.

v_gene: TRBV5-1; abundance: NA; d_gene: TRBD2; j_gene: TRBJ2-7; CDR3nt: TGCGCCAGCAGCCGTACTAGCGGGGGGACCTCCTACGAGCAGTACTTC; CDR3aa: CASSRTSGGTSYEQYF
v_gene: TRBV2; abundance: NA; d_gene: NA; j_gene: TRBJ2-3; CDR3nt: TGTGCCAGCAGTTGGACAGAAACAGATACGCAGTATTTT; CDR3aa: CASSWTETDTQYF
v_gene: TRBV28; abundance: NA; d_gene: NA; j_gene: TRBJ2-3; CDR3nt: TGTGCCAGCAGCGCTGGACAGAGCACAGATACGCAGTATTTT; CDR3aa: CASSAGQSTDTQYF
v_gene: TRBV2; abundance: NA; d_gene: NA; j_gene: TRBJ2-3; CDR3nt: TGTGCCAGCAGGCCGACAGATACGCAGTATTTT; CDR3aa: CASRPTDTQYF
v_gene: TRBV15; abundance: NA; d_gene: NA; j_gene: TRBJ1-3; CDR3nt: TGTGCCACCAGCAGAGGGTGGGGTGAGGGGTCAAGCTCTGGAAACACCATATATTTT; CDR3aa: CATSRGWGEGSSSGNTIYF
v_gene: TRBV9; abundance: NA; d_gene: TRBD1; j_gene: TRBJ2-2; CDR3nt: TGTGCCAGCATGGGACAGGGGGAACCGAACACCGGGGAGCTGTTTTTT; CDR3aa: CASMGQGEPNTGELFF
v_gene: TRBV6-5; abundance: NA; d_gene: TRBD1; j_gene: TRBJ1-1; CDR3nt: TGTGCCAGCAGTTCTGGGGGACAGGCGAACACTGAAGCTTTCTTT; CDR3aa: CASSSGGQANTEAFF
v_gene: TRBV7-2; abundance: NA; d_gene: NA; j_gene: TRBJ1-2; CDR3nt: TGTGCCAGCAGCTTGGCCGGGACCCTTAACTATGGCTACACCTTC; CDR3aa: CASSLAGTLNYGYTF
v_gene: TRBV10-3; abundance: NA; d_gene: TRBD1; j_gene: TRBJ2-1; CDR3nt: TGTGCCATCGCGGACAGGGGGAACAATGAGCAGTTCTTC; CDR3aa: CAIADRGNNEQFF
v_gene: TRBV28; abundance: NA; d_gene: NA; j_gene: TRBJ1-5; CDR3nt: TGTGCCAGCAGTTCCTCCGACGGTAGCAATCAGCCCCAGCATTTT; CDR3aa: CASSSSDGSNQPQHF
v_gene: TRBV2; abundance: NA; d_gene: NA; j_gene: TRBJ1-4; CDR3nt: TGTGCCAGCAATGGCCAGCTTAATGAAAAACTGTTTTTT; CDR3aa: CASNGQLNEKLFF
v_gene: TRBV10-2; abundance: few; d_gene: TRBD2; j_gene: TRBJ2-3; CDR3nt: TGCGCCAGCAGTCCAGGACTAGCGGGGACAGATACGCAGTATTTT; CDR3aa: CASSPGLAGTDTQYF
v_gene: TRBV20-1; abundance: NA; d_gene: NA; j_gene: TRBJ1-2; CDR3nt: TGCAGTGCGACAAGGTCCGATGGCTACACCTTC; CDR3aa: CSATRSDGYTF
v_gene: TRBV4-2; abundance: NA; d_gene: NA; j_gene: TRBJ2-4; CDR3nt: TGTGCCAGCAGCCAACTGAGTCCAGGGAAAGCCAAAAACATTCAGTACTTC; CDR3aa: CASSQLSPGKAKNIQYF
v_gene: TRBV5-4; abundance: NA; d_gene: NA; j_gene: TRBJ2-7; CDR3nt: TGTGCCAGCAGCCTGGGGGCAGGCCAGGTATACGAGCAGTACTTC; CDR3aa: CASSLGAGQVYEQYF
v_gene: TRBV6-5; abundance: NA; d_gene: NA; j_gene: TRBJ2-7; CDR3nt: TGTGCCAGCAGCCTCAAGGCGGTAACCTACGAGCAGTACTTC; CDR3aa: CASSLKAVTYEQYF
v_gene: TRBV30; abundance: NA; d_gene: NA; j_gene: TRBJ1-1; CDR3nt: TGTGCCTGGACCCAGAACGTGAACACTGAAGCTTTCTTT; CDR3aa: CAWTQNVNTEAFF
v_gene: TRBV28; abundance: once; d_gene: TRBD2; j_gene: TRBJ2-3; CDR3nt: TGTGCCAGCAGTCAGCGGGGGGGCCGCCTAGATACGCAGTATTTT; CDR3aa: CASSQRGGRLDTQYF
v_gene: TRBV28; abundance: NA; d_gene: TRBD1; j_gene: TRBJ2-5; CDR3nt: TGTGCCAGCAGTTTTGAGGGCAGGGGGCTCGGGGAGACCCAGTACTTC; CDR3aa: CASSFEGRGLGETQYF
v_gene: TRBV10-1; abundance: NA; d_gene: TRBD1; j_gene: TRBJ1-2; CDR3nt: TGCGCCAGCAGTGAGCAGTACACAGATAAGGAGAAAGGACAGGACGACAGAAATTATGGCTACACCTTC; CDR3aa: CASSEQYTDKEKGQDDRNYGYTF
v_gene: TRBV9; abundance: NA; d_gene: TRBD1; j_gene: TRBJ2-5; CDR3nt: TGTGCCAGCAGCGTCTTGGGACAGAGCCAAGAGACCCAGTACTTC; CDR3aa: CASSVLGQSQETQYF
v_gene: TRBV29-1; abundance: NA; d_gene: NA; j_gene: TRBJ2-3; CDR3nt: TGCAGCGTTGATCGACAGACAGATACGCAGTATTTT; CDR3aa: CSVDRQTDTQYF
v_gene: TRBV19; abundance: NA; d_gene: NA; j_gene: TRBJ1-5; CDR3nt: TGTGCCAGTACCAATAGATCCGGCAGGAATCAGCCCCAGCATTTT; CDR3aa: CASTNRSGRNQPQHF
v_gene: TRBV2; abundance: NA; d_gene: NA; j_gene: TRBJ1-2; CDR3nt: TGTGCCAGCAGTGAACAGGATCGGCACTATGGCTACACCTTC; CDR3aa: CASSEQDRHYGYTF
v_gene: TRBV6-5; abundance: NA; d_gene: TRBD2; j_gene: TRBJ2-1; CDR3nt: TGTGCCAGCAGTTACGGGGCGGTAGCGGGGGGGAATGAGCAGTTCTTC; CDR3aa: CASSYGAVAGGNEQFF
v_gene: TRBV5-1; abundance: NA; d_gene: NA; j_gene: TRBJ2-1; CDR3nt: TGCGCCAGCAGCATACAGTCCTACAATGAGCAGTTCTTC; CDR3aa: CASSIQSYNEQFF
v_gene: TRBV27; abundance: NA; d_gene: NA; j_gene: TRBJ2-2; CDR3nt: TGTGCCAGCAGTTTTTTGAACACCGGGGAGCTGTTTTTT; CDR3aa: CASSFLNTGELFF
v_gene: TRBV11-3; abundance: NA; d_gene: NA; j_gene: TRBJ1-6; CDR3nt: TGTGCCAGCAGCCGTTTGTGGCAGAGCTCCTATAATTCACCCCTCCACTTT; CDR3aa: CASSRLWQSSYNSPLHF
v_gene: TRBV10-3; abundance: once; d_gene: NA; j_gene: TRBJ1-6; CDR3nt: TGTGCCATTAAATCGGGACAAAATAATTCACCCCTCCACTTT; CDR3aa: CAIKSGQNNSPLHF
v_gene: TRBV6-5; abundance: once; d_gene: NA; j_gene: TRBJ2-2; CDR3nt: TGTGCCAGCAGGAAGGGTACCAACACCGGGGAGCTGTTTTTT; CDR3aa: CASRKGTNTGELFF
v_gene: TRBV6-5; abundance: NA; d_gene: TRBD1; j_gene: TRBJ2-1; CDR3nt: TGTGCCAGCAGTGGGACAGAAAATTTAAATGAGCAGTTCTTC; CDR3aa: CASSGTENLNEQFF
v_gene: TRBV4-2; abundance: once; d_gene: NA; j_gene: TRBJ1-1; CDR3nt: TGTGCCAGCAGCCAAGATCAGGGCATGAACACTGAAGCTTTCTTT; CDR3aa: CASSQDQGMNTEAFF
v_gene: TRBV9; abundance: NA; d_gene: NA; j_gene: TRBJ2-2; CDR3nt: TGTGCCAGCAGCGTAGATCCCACGAACACCGGGGAGCTGTTTTTT; CDR3aa: CASSVDPTNTGELFF
v_gene: TRBV5-4; abundance: NA; d_gene: NA; j_gene: TRBJ1-1; CDR3nt: TGTGCCAGCAGCTTTTTTGACAGCTTGAACACTGAAGCTTTCTTT; CDR3aa: CASSFFDSLNTEAFF
v_gene: TRBV28; abundance: NA; d_gene: TRBD1; j_gene: TRBJ2-4; CDR3nt: TGTGCCAGCACTGGGACAGGGAAAAACATTCAGTACTTC; CDR3aa: CASTGTGKNIQYF
v_gene: TRBV28; abundance: once; d_gene: TRBD1; j_gene: TRBJ2-4; CDR3nt: TGTGCCAGCAGTTTAAGACAGGGGGCTTTCATTCAGTACTTC; CDR3aa: CASSLRQGAFIQYF